Below are 32 T cell receptor beta chains sequenced from a single sample in a study of T-cell memory formation after mild COVID-19. TCRdb analysed the 5' RACE reads with MiXCR anew, one entry per CDR3 protein. Of 65,000 to 95,000 distinct CDR3 sequences listed, more than 10% were seen once; the top ten hold 35% to 50%. The sample taken for sequencing was PBMCs or a T cell subset sorted from them (not recorded which). All receptors derive from a man aged 18 to 30 who had mild COVID-19 (a few samples of this study predate the infection). Cell type and time point are not known.

The gene calls are TRBV5-1 and TRBJ2-2; D uncertain. CDR3 length equals 15 residues. Germline CDR1 reads SGHRS; CDR2 reads YFSETQ. Trimming took 0 bases from V and 0 from J, leaving 6 bases between them. The CDR3: CASSLAQANTGELFF. Here the CDR3 DNA reads TGCGCCAGCAGCTTGGCCCAGGCGAACACCGGGGAGCTGTTTTTT. Supplemented by reference TRBV5-1 and TRBJ2-2, the full variable domain reads KAGVTQTPRYLIKTRGQQVTLSCSPISGHRSVSWYQQTPGQGLQFLFEYFSETQRNKGNFPGRFSGRQFSNSRSEMNVSTLELGDSALYLCASSLAQANTGELFFGEGSRLTVL.

This clonotype has only a few counts. The gene calls are TRBV7-8 and TRBJ2-3; 9 bases are a match to TRBD2. In germline, CDR1 is SGHVS, CDR2 FQNEAQ. Trimming at V came to 5 bases and at J to 4 bases, leaving 4 bases not matched to a gene. This CDR3 contains 14 residues. CDR3 in DNA: TGTGCCAGCAGCCCGACTAGCGGCGCAGATACGCAGTATTTT. Protein: CASSPTSGADTQYF.

The CDR3 is CASSLAVSVYAGELFF. In DNA, the CDR3 is TGTGCCAGCAGCTTAGCGGTATCTGTGTATGCCGGGGAGCTGTTTTTT. V gene TRBV11-2 combines with J gene TRBJ2-2, with D unclear. The CDR3 sequence is 16 residues long. The V gene's germline CDR1 is SGHAT and CDR2 FQNNGV. Trimming removed 1 base at V and 6 bases at J, with 15 bases between.

The chain is built from TRBV6-6 and TRBJ2-7; D is undetermined. Germline V lookup: CDR1 MNHNY, CDR2 SVGAGI (reference sequence). The V gene lost 5 bases and the J gene lost 5 bases, with 7 bases spanning the gap. CDR3 length: 11 amino acids. Written as DNA, the CDR3 is TGTGCCAGCAGTGCCAGGAACGAGCAGTACTTC. Protein sequence: CASSARNEQYF.

CDR3 sequence (DNA): TGTGCCAGCAGCCAAGACTCAGCCCCGGGGGGCTCTGGAAACACCATATATTTT. As protein: CASSQDSAPGGSGNTIYF. The chain uses TRBV3-1 and TRBJ1-3, with TRBD1 as a possible D gene (5 bases). There are 18 residues in the CDR3. The germline V and J ends were trimmed by 0 bases and 0 bases, with 15 bases remaining between them. Looked up from germline, CDR1 is LGHDT and CDR2 is YNNKEL (reference sequence).

This clonotype was detected only a few times. The chain couples TRBV7-9 to TRBJ2-1; unclear D gene. Germline V gene sequence: CDR1 SEHNR, CDR2 FQNEAQ (reference sequence). V lost 3 bases, J lost 1 base, and 16 bases lay in between. The CDR3 has 17 amino acids. In DNA form, the CDR3 reads TGTGCCAGCAGCTTCCCGGGCCTTGTAGGATCCTACAATGAGCAGTTCTTC. This sequence encodes CASSFPGLVGSYNEQFF.

Only a few counts were recorded for this clonotype. V gene TRBV3-1 combines with J gene TRBJ2-1; weak D call: TRBD1 (6 bases). Trimming removed 3 bases from V and 10 bases from J, with 16 bases in between. The germline CDR1 and CDR2 sequences are LGHDT and YNNKEL (reference sequence). The CDR3 extends over 14 amino acids. The CDR3 sequence: CASSQAQGPREQFF. Here the CDR3 DNA reads TGTGCCAGCAGCCAGGCACAGGGACCGCGGGAGCAGTTCTTC.

In regard to this clonotype: An end of the junction differs from the germline gene, which may be a read error. The chain recombines TRBV24-1 with TRBJ2-5, with 7 bases matching TRBD1. Germline V lookup: CDR1 KGHDR, CDR2 SFDVKD. The CDR3 consists of 15 residues. CDR3 nucleotides: TGTGCCATCAGTGACTTGTTGGGACAGCAAGAGACCCAGTACTTC. Its protein is CAISDLLGQQETQYF.

The chain is built from TRBV6-6 and TRBJ2-7; unclear D gene. This CDR3 comprises 12 residues. V was cut by 6 bases and J by 5 bases, with 11 bases left in between. Germline V lookup: CDR1 MNHNY, CDR2 SVGAGI (reference sequence). The CDR3 region has the DNA TGTGCCAGCAGCCCCCCGGCGAACGAGCAGTACTTC. Amino acid sequence: CASSPPANEQYF.

The CDR3 is CASSLGPFGGPYEQYF. DNA for the CDR3: TGTGCCAGCAGTTTGGGGCCATTTGGGGGCCCCTACGAGCAGTACTTC. The V call is TRBV27, the J call TRBJ2-7, with a possible D match to TRBD1 (6 bases). Germline V gene sequence: CDR1 MNHEY, CDR2 SMNVEV (reference sequence). The CDR3 sequence is 16 residues long. The germline V and J ends were trimmed by 3 bases and 2 bases, with 17 bases remaining between them.

This clonotype was recorded a few times. The CDR3, as DNA: TGCGCCAGCAGCCAAGTTGGCGGGGTAAACAATGAGCAGTTCTTC. Residues: CASSQVGGVNNEQFF. The genes are TRBV4-3 and TRBJ2-1, with D possibly being TRBD2 (6 bases). In germline, CDR1 is LGHNA, CDR2 YSLEER. The ends were cut back, 1 base at V and 5 bases at J, with 12 bases in the middle. This CDR3 has 15 residues.

V usage is TRBV5-1 and J usage is TRBJ1-1; no definite D call. The CDR3 sequence is 13 residues long. Germline loops: CDR1 SGHRS, CDR2 YFSETQ. With 2 bases removed from V and 3 bases from J, the gap between germline ends came to 8 bases. The CDR3 coding sequence is TGCGCCAGCAGCTTCCCCCCGGACACTGAAGCTTTCTTT. Residues: CASSFPPDTEAFF.

This chain connects TRBV12-3 or TRBV12-4 to TRBJ2-1; D is possibly TRBD1 or TRBD2 (5 bases each). V was pared by 5 bases and J by 4 bases, with 12 bases between. The CDR3 extends over 14 amino acids. The CDR3 sequence: CASSRRDGYNEQFF. The CDR3 nucleotides read TGTGCCAGCAGTCGAAGGGACGGGTACAATGAGCAGTTCTTC.

This clonotype was counted a few times. The chain carries TRBV5-1 and TRBJ2-6; 11 nucleotides align to TRBD1. CDR3 length equals 18 residues. V was clipped by 3 bases and J by 5 bases; unmatched bases: 10. CDR1 and CDR2 from the germline V gene are SGHRS and YFSETQ. The CDR3 spells CASSWPPDRGLWANVLTF. The CDR3 DNA is TGCGCCAGCAGCTGGCCCCCGGACAGGGGGCTCTGGGCCAACGTCCTGACTTTC. The full variable domain, with the rest looked up from reference TRBV5-1 and TRBJ2-6, is KAGVTQTPRYLIKTRGQQVTLSCSPISGHRSVSWYQQTPGQGLQFLFEYFSETQRNKGNFPGRFSGRQFSNSRSEMNVSTLELGDSALYLCASSWPPDRGLWANVLTFGAGSRLTVL.

The chain has TRBV24-1 and TRBJ2-3, with D hard to call. Germline CDR1 is KGHDR and CDR2 is SFDVKD. Trimming left V 7 bases short and J 0 bases short, with 4 bases between. The CDR3 contains 12 residues. DNA for the CDR3: TGTGCCACCAGCGATAGCACAGATACGCAGTATTTT. It codes for CATSDSTDTQYF.

This chain uses TRBV7-9 with TRBJ2-6; the D is unclear. V was shortened by 1 base and J by 5 bases, with 12 bases between the two germline ends. This CDR3 is 16 amino acids long. The germline V gene has CDR1 SEHNR and CDR2 FQNEAQ (reference sequence). CDR3 sequence: CASSLVVGLRANVLTF. The CDR3, as DNA: TGTGCCAGCAGCTTAGTGGTGGGTTTGAGGGCCAACGTCCTGACTTTC.

This clonotype was seen a handful of times. CDR3 protein: CASSQENRDGTQYF. CDR3 bases: TGCGCCAGCAGCCAAGAGAACCGCGACGGGACCCAGTACTTC. The chain has TRBV4-3 and TRBJ2-5; D call uncertain. Germline CDR1 reads LGHNA; CDR2 reads YSLEER. The CDR3 contains 14 residues. V was trimmed by 0 bases and J by 7 bases, leaving 12 bases between them.

This chain connects TRBV11-2 to TRBJ2-1, with 10 bases lining up with TRBD1. Germline CDR1 and CDR2: SGHAT and FQNNGV. The CDR3 spans 15 residues. V shed 5 bases and J 7 bases; nucleotides not matched to a gene: 8. The CDR3: CASSARGTGANEQFF. The DNA for the CDR3 is TGTGCCAGCAGCGCCAGGGGGACAGGGGCTAATGAGCAGTTCTTC.

The rearrangement uses TRBV29-1 and TRBJ1-2, with D tentatively TRBD1 (5 bases). CDR3 length: 12 residues. Per the germline V gene, CDR1 is SQVTM and CDR2 is ANQGSEA. V was clipped by 6 bases and J by 4 bases, with 12 bases between them. The CDR3 region is CSVRRQIYGYTF. DNA of the CDR3: TGCAGCGTGAGAAGACAGATCTATGGCTACACCTTC.

This clonotype was counted a few times. The chain has TRBV4-1 and TRBJ2-5, with a possible D match to TRBD2 (7 bases). Looked up from germline, CDR1 is MGHRA and CDR2 is YSYEKL. V lost 1 base and J lost 5, with 11 bases in between. The CDR3 has 14 residues. The CDR3 spells CASSQGGGRETQYF. The CDR3 DNA sequence: TGCGCCAGCAGCCAAGGGGGGGGCCGGGAGACCCAGTACTTC.

The V and J genes are TRBV12-3 or TRBV12-4 and TRBJ2-7; TRBD1 aligns across 8 bases. The CDR3 contains 15 residues. Trimming removed 5 bases from V and 1 base from J; junction bases left unmatched: 7. This chain's CDR3 is CASSIGQGRSYEQYF. For the CDR3, the DNA is TGTGCCAGCAGTATCGGACAGGGAAGGTCCTACGAGCAGTACTTC.

This clonotype showed up just a few times. The V and J genes are TRBV12-3 or TRBV12-4 and TRBJ1-1; unclear D gene. The CDR3 totals 13 residues. The germline V and J ends were trimmed by 4 bases and 1 base, with 7 bases remaining between them. CDR3 amino acids: CASSSPENTEAFF. DNA of the CDR3: TGTGCCAGCAGTTCGCCAGAGAACACTGAAGCTTTCTTT.

The genes are TRBV3-1 and TRBJ1-1; 8 bases line up with TRBD1. This CDR3 has 13 residues. From germline, CDR1 is LGHDT and CDR2 YNNKEL (reference sequence). Trimming cost V 3 bases and J 7 bases; bases outside gene matches: 4. The CDR3 DNA sequence: TGTGCCAGCAGCCACCTGGACAGGGATGAAGCTTTCTTT. As protein: CASSHLDRDEAFF.

The chain joins TRBV5-1 to TRBJ1-2, with D hard to call. Germline V gives CDR1 SGHRS, CDR2 YFSETQ. The CDR3 length is 13 residues. V shed 1 base and J shed 4 bases, with 8 bases lying between them. In DNA form, the CDR3 reads TGCGCCAGCAGCTTGCTTGACGGCTATGGCTACACCTTC. This translates into CASSLLDGYGYTF.

The J gene is TRBJ1-2, the V gene TRBV14; D is perhaps TRBD1 (6 bases). The V and J ends lost 8 bases and 4 bases respectively, with 17 bases between them. This CDR3 region has 14 residues. From germline, CDR1 is SGHDN and CDR2 FVKESK. CDR3 in amino acids: CASGTGAGGYGYTF. In nucleotides, the CDR3 is TGTGCCAGCGGAACGGGGGCCGGAGGCTATGGCTACACCTTC.

The chain links TRBV7-8 to TRBJ2-5; 7 nucleotides align to TRBD1. V trimming: 5 bases; J trimming: 5 bases; junction bases outside the gene matches: 8. CDR1 is SGHVS and CDR2 is FQNEAQ in the germline V gene. The CDR3 has 14 residues. The CDR3 sequence: CASSPRGLGETQYF. DNA for the CDR3: TGTGCCAGCAGCCCAAGGGGGCTCGGGGAGACCCAGTACTTC.

This clonotype was seen more than once but under ten times. This chain uses TRBV27 with TRBJ2-7; D ambiguous. The CDR3 is 13 amino acids. V dropped 4 bases and J dropped 3 bases, with 10 bases sitting between them. Germline V lookup: CDR1 MNHEY, CDR2 SMNVEV (reference sequence). As DNA, the CDR3 is TGTGCCAGCAGTTGGTTTCTCGGCTACGAGCAGTACTTC. This sequence encodes CASSWFLGYEQYF.

The V and J genes are TRBV4-1 and TRBJ2-3, with TRBD2 matching over 12 bases. Trimming at V came to 4 bases and at J to 1 base, leaving 3 bases not matched to a gene. Looked up from germline, CDR1 is MGHRA and CDR2 is YSYEKL. The CDR3 runs to 16 residues. The CDR3 here is CASSPSGGAGTDTQYF. The DNA for the CDR3 is TGCGCCAGCAGCCCTAGCGGGGGGGCCGGCACAGATACGCAGTATTTT.

The genes are TRBV7-3 and TRBJ2-7; D unresolved. The CDR3 has 16 residues. The V and J ends lost 5 bases and 0 bases respectively, with 17 bases between them. CDR1 is SGHTA and CDR2 is FQGTGA in the germline V gene. CDR3 amino acids: CASSPRATSSSYEQYF. CDR3 DNA sequence: TGTGCCAGCAGCCCGCGCGCGACATCCAGCTCCTACGAGCAGTACTTC.

The rearrangement joins TRBV6-5 to TRBJ2-1, with TRBD2 matching 10 bases. Germline values: CDR1 MNHEY, CDR2 SVGAGI. This CDR3 is built from 16 residues. Trimming removed 6 bases from V and 2 bases from J; junction bases left unmatched: 7. CDR3 coding DNA: TGTGCCAGCAGAAAGAGCGGGGGGGCGACCTACAATGAGCAGTTCTTC. As protein: CASRKSGGATYNEQFF.

This clonotype was found a few times. The rearrangement joins TRBV7-6 to TRBJ2-2; TRBD2 might be the D (5 bases). Germline CDR1 and CDR2: SGHVS and FNYEAQ. With 8 bases removed from V and 6 bases from J, the gap between germline ends came to 13 bases. The CDR3 consists of 13 residues. Written as DNA, the CDR3 is TGTGCCAGCGGGGAGACGGGTCCCGGGGAGCTGTTTTTT. It is translated as CASGETGPGELFF.

The chain couples TRBV12-3 or TRBV12-4 to TRBJ2-1; 10 bases match TRBD2. V trimming: 5 bases; J trimming: 8 bases; junction bases outside the gene matches: 9. The CDR3 is made up of 15 amino acids. CDR3 residues: CASSLLAGVIDEQFF. The DNA for the CDR3 is TGTGCCAGCAGTCTCCTAGCGGGGGTGATCGATGAGCAGTTCTTC.